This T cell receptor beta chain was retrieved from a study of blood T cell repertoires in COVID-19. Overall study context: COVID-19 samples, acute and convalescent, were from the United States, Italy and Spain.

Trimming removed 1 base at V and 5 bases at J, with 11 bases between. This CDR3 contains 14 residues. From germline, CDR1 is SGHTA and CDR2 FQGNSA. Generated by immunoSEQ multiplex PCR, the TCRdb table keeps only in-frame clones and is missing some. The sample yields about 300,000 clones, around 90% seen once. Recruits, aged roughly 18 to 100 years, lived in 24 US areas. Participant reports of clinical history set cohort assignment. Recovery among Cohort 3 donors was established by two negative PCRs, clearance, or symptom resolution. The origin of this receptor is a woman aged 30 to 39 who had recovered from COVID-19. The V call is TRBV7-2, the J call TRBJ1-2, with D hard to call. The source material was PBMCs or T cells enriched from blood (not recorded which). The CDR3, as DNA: TGTGCCAGCAGCTTAGGTGCGGCTGGATATGGCTACACCTTC. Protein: CASSLGAAGYGYTF.